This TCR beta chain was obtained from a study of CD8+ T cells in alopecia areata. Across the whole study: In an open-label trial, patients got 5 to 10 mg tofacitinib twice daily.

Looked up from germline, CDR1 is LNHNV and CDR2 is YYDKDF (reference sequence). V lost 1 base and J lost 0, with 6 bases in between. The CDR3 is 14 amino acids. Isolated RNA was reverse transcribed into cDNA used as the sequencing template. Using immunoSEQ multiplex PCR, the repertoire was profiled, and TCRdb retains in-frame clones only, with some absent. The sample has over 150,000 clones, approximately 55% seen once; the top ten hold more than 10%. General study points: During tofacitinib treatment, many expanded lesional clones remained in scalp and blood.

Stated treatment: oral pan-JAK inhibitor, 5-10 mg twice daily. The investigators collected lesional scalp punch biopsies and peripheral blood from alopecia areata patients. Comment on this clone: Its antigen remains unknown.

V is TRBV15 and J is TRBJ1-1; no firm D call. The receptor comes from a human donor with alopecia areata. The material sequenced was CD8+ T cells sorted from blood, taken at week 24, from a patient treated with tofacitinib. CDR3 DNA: TGTGCCACCAGCAGAGGAGGCCTGAACACTGAAGCTTTCTTT. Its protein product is CATSRGGLNTEAFF.